Listed below are T cell receptor beta chains from one sample, sequenced in a study of regulatory T cells in long-lasting Graves disease. Using its own MiXCR run on the multiplex PCR reads, TCRdb lists one record per CDR3 protein. The sample has about 660,000 distinct CDR3 sequences, about 32% seen once. The starting material was peripheral blood mononuclear cells (PBMCs), obtained when the disease was refractory, from a patient treated with antithyroid drugs. Receptor source: a female donor with Graves disease. Both conserved end residues are part of each CDR3. The D gene is left open where the match is weak. Where a row states a size, it is once, few, many or the class of an expanded clone; other rows omit it.

v_call	clone_size	d_call	cdr3_length	j_call	cdr3_nt	cdr3_aa
TRBV7-2	NA	TRBD1	16	TRBJ1-2	TGTGCCAGCAGCTCGCCTCAAACCAGGGGGCAGGGTGGCTACACCTTC	CASSSPQTRGQGGYTF
TRBV14	NA	NA	11	TRBJ2-3	TGTGCCAGCGCAGTGGCAGATACGCAGTATTTT	CASAVADTQYF
TRBV5-1	NA	TRBD2	16	TRBJ2-7	TGCGCCAGCAGCTTGGAGCGTCGTCTAGCGGGATATGAGCAGTACTTC	CASSLERRLAGYEQYF
TRBV6-2/TRBV6-3	few	TRBD1	15	TRBJ2-7	TGTGCCAGCACCCCAGCCGGGACAGAACGCTACGAGCAGTACTTC	CASTPAGTERYEQYF
TRBV19	NA	NA	15	TRBJ1-5	TGTGCCAGTAGTTGGTGGAGGGATAAGGATCAGCCCCAGCATTTT	CASSWWRDKDQPQHF
TRBV7-9	NA	NA	13	TRBJ2-7	TGTGCCAGCAGTACCACAGAGGCCTACGAGCAGTACTTC	CASSTTEAYEQYF
TRBV29-1	NA	NA	14	TRBJ1-4	TGCAGCGTCCAGGGGCCAGGAACTAATGAAAAACTGTTTTTT	CSVQGPGTNEKLFF
TRBV30	NA	NA	12	TRBJ1-1	TGTGCCTGGGGGGCGGGTTTCGCTGAAGCTTTCTTT	CAWGAGFAEAFF
TRBV7-9	NA	TRBD2	16	TRBJ2-7	TGTGCCAGCAGCTTAAGGGGACTAGCGGGGCCCTACGAGCAGTACTTC	CASSLRGLAGPYEQYF
TRBV2	many	NA	14	TRBJ1-2	TGTGCCAGCAGTGTTGAGAGGACTAACTATGGCTACACCTTC	CASSVERTNYGYTF
TRBV29-1	NA	TRBD1	13	TRBJ1-2	TGCAGCGTCAAGGACAGGGATAACTATGGCTACACCTTC	CSVKDRDNYGYTF
TRBV28	NA	TRBD1	16	TRBJ1-4	TGTGCCAGCAGTTTGACTACCAGGGGGCCAAATGAAAAACTGTTTTTT	CASSLTTRGPNEKLFF
TRBV6-1	few	TRBD1	14	TRBJ1-3	TGTGCCAGCAGGGACAGGCCTCTGGGAAACACCATATATTTT	CASRDRPLGNTIYF
TRBV2	many	TRBD2	16	TRBJ2-5	TGTGCCAGCAGTGAAGGATTAGCGGGAGCCTTAGAGACCCAGTACTTC	CASSEGLAGALETQYF
TRBV29-1	NA	NA	13	TRBJ1-1	TGCAGCGTTGAAACAAAGGGGGGAACTGAAGCTTTCTTT	CSVETKGGTEAFF
TRBV25-1	NA	NA	13	TRBJ1-6	TGTGCCAGCACGGCCTTCTATAATTCACCCCTCCACTTT	CASTAFYNSPLHF
TRBV20-1	few	NA	13	TRBJ2-2	TGCAGTGCTAGAGAAAGGGTCACCGGGGAGCTGTTTTTT	CSARERVTGELFF
TRBV30	few	NA	13	TRBJ1-4	TGTGCCTGGAGTGTATCCAGTGACGAAAAACTGTTTTTT	CAWSVSSDEKLFF
TRBV11-2	few	TRBD2	14	TRBJ2-7	TGTGCCAGCAGCGAAACAAGGACTAGGTCCGAGCAGTACTTC	CASSETRTRSEQYF
TRBV12-3/TRBV12-4	many	NA	14	TRBJ1-1	TGTGCCAGCAGTTTATGGCAGGGTGGCACTGAAGCTTTCTTT	CASSLWQGGTEAFF
TRBV27	few	NA	16	TRBJ2-7	TGTGCCAGCAGTGACCAGGGAGGAGGCAGCTACTACGAGCAGTACTTC	CASSDQGGGSYYEQYF
TRBV20-1	NA	NA	15	TRBJ2-5	TGCAGTGCGATTAGACGGGTTGGCAGCGGAGAGACCCAGTACTTC	CSAIRRVGSGETQYF
TRBV12-3/TRBV12-4	many	NA	12	TRBJ1-5	TGTGCCAGCAGCCCAGGGGCCCGGCCCCAGCATTTT	CASSPGARPQHF
TRBV11-1	few	NA	14	TRBJ2-7	TGTGCCAGCAGCTTACGCCTGGGTTTCGACGAGCAGTACTTC	CASSLRLGFDEQYF
TRBV12-3/TRBV12-4	many	NA	12	TRBJ1-2	TGTGCCAGCAGTGTATCCGCGAATGGCTACACCTTC	CASSVSANGYTF
TRBV20-1	few	NA	10	TRBJ2-7	TGCAGTGCTAAGTATCACGAGCAGTACTTC	CSAKYHEQYF
TRBV12-3/TRBV12-4	NA	NA	12	TRBJ2-7	TGTGCCAGCAGTTTAATCAGGGGCGAGCAGTACTTC	CASSLIRGEQYF
TRBV4-1	NA	NA	15	TRBJ1-6	TGCGCCAGCAGCCCCAGACAAGCTTATAATTCACCCCTCCACTTT	CASSPRQAYNSPLHF
TRBV15	few	TRBD1	15	TRBJ1-2	TGTGCCACCAGCAGACCGGGACAGAGAGTGGGAGGCTACACCTTC	CATSRPGQRVGGYTF
TRBV3-1	few	TRBD1	17	TRBJ1-2	TGTGCCAGCAGCCAGGGAAGGACAGGGCCGACTAACTATGGCTACACCTTC	CASSQGRTGPTNYGYTF
TRBV7-9	NA	NA	14	TRBJ1-2	TGTGCCAGCAGCTTAAGGAGTGCCAACTATGGCTACACCTTC	CASSLRSANYGYTF
TRBV6-1	NA	NA	13	TRBJ2-7	TGTGCCAGCAATTGGGGTCGAGACTACGAGCAGTACTTC	CASNWGRDYEQYF
TRBV18	NA	TRBD2	18	TRBJ2-5	TGTGCCAGCTCACCGCGGACTAGCGGCCACGAGAATGGAGAGACCCAGTACTTC	CASSPRTSGHENGETQYF
TRBV7-2	NA	NA	16	TRBJ2-1	TGTGCCAGCACCCCATCAACTAGCCCGGCTAACAATGAGCAGTTCTTC	CASTPSTSPANNEQFF
TRBV12-3/TRBV12-4	many	NA	13	TRBJ1-1	TGTGCCAGCAGAGAACAGGGATACACTGAAGCTTTCTTT	CASREQGYTEAFF
TRBV20-1	NA	NA	16	TRBJ1-6	TGCAGTGCTAGAGATTCCGGAAGATACGGGAATTCACCCCTCCACTTT	CSARDSGRYGNSPLHF
TRBV6-2/TRBV6-3	NA	TRBD1	14	TRBJ1-1	TGTGCCAGCAGTGGCCGGGACAGCCACACTGAAGCTTTCTTT	CASSGRDSHTEAFF
TRBV6-2/TRBV6-3	few	TRBD1	15	TRBJ1-2	TGTGCCAGCAGGCCGGGACAGCGAGCTAACTATGGCTACACCTTC	CASRPGQRANYGYTF
TRBV30	few	TRBD1	14	TRBJ1-1	TGTGCCTGGAGTAAGGGGGCAGGGAACACTGAAGCTTTCTTT	CAWSKGAGNTEAFF
TRBV20-1	NA	TRBD2	15	TRBJ2-7	TGCAGTGCTAGGCCGCAGGGACTAGCGACCTACGAGCAGTACTTC	CSARPQGLATYEQYF
TRBV15	NA	NA	15	TRBJ1-1	TGTGCCACCAGCAGAGATCAAGGGCTGGGCACTGAAGCTTTCTTT	CATSRDQGLGTEAFF
TRBV29-1	NA	NA	12	TRBJ2-5	TGCAGCGGATCACAGGCCTTCGAGACCCAGTACTTC	CSGSQAFETQYF